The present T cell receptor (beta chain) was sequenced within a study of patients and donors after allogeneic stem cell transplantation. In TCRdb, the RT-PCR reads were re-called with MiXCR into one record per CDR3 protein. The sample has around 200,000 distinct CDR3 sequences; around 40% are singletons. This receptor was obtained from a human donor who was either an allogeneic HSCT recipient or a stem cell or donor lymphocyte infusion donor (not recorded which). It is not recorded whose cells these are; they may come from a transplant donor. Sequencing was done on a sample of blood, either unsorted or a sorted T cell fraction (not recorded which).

CDR3 residues: CASSQGRTGRWTEAFF. DNA for the CDR3: TGTGCCAGCAGCCAAGGGCGGACAGGGCGTTGGACTGAAGCTTTCTTT. This sequence joins TRBV28 and TRBJ1-1, with 8 positions matching TRBD1. Germline CDR1 is MDHEN and CDR2 is SYDVKM. CDR3 size: 16 residues. Losses at the gene ends were 6 bases for V and 5 bases for J; bases not matched to a gene: 14.